This T cell receptor (beta chain) came from a study of technical replicates of blood from several donors. The method was immunoSEQ multiplex PCR; TCRdb's version includes in-frame clones alone and lacks a portion of them. The sample has more than 80,000 clones; about 96% are singletons. This CDR3 comprises 16 residues. Germline loops: CDR1 LNHDA, CDR2 SQIVND (reference sequence). Trimming cost V 7 bases and J 8 bases; bases outside gene matches: 14. The TCR was taken from a human donor in good health. The source material was T cells isolated from PBMCs. The chain recombines TRBV19 with TRBJ1-2; 12 bases align to TRBD1. The CDR3 DNA reads TGTGCCAGTACCTCTAATCCGGGACAGGGGGCGTTCGGCTACACCTTC. Its translation is CASTSNPGQGAFGYTF.